This paragraph covers one T cell receptor (beta chain) sequence. Measured with immunoSEQ multiplex PCR; TCRdb has only the in-frame clones, and not every one. The data show 350,000 to 400,000 clones, 89% seen once. This sample was taken from a study of Ad26.COV2.S vaccination and SARS-CoV-2 variants. Treatment noted: around 19 received Ad26.COV2.S at low or high dose, single or two shots; about 5 received placebo; per-sample allocation not given. Material that was analyzed had been drawn on day 63 after the first vaccine or placebo injection. CDR3 length equals 13 residues. The V gene end was trimmed by 6 bases and the J gene end by 7 bases; junction bases not matched to a gene: 8. CDR1 and CDR2 (germline): SQVTM, ANQGSEA.

The chain employs TRBV29-1 and TRBJ2-2, with 7 bases fitting TRBD1. Source: peripheral blood, taken in a trial of Ad26.COV2.S vaccine versus placebo. This sequence originates from a person aged 18-65 years who received the Ad26.COV2.S COVID-19 vaccine or a placebo. CDR3 DNA: TGCAGCGTCATGAGGGGGCACAGCGGGGAGCTGTTTTTT. Its translation is CSVMRGHSGELFF.